This T cell receptor beta chain was identified during a study of patients and donors after allogeneic stem cell transplantation (dated by TCRdb to 2019 to 2021). Remarks on this clonotype: Its antigen target is currently unknown. The sample holds no much larger clone one base away, and base qualities are not on file.

Library method: RT-PCR. This sample was sequenced with a NextSeq 550. The public sequencing data were trimmed at Q25 with fastp and processed into clonotypes with MiXCR by TCRdb, which kept only in-frame beta chains. Every distinct CDR3 protein forms one entry, paired with its most common genes and DNA. The sample table records more than 75,000 distinct CDR3 sequences; around 5% of these occur just once. Of the sample, 2.6% falls within the top ten clones. Sequencing input: blood, either unsorted or a sorted T cell fraction (not recorded which). This clonotype was sampled from a human donor who was either an allogeneic HSCT recipient or a stem cell or donor lymphocyte infusion donor (not recorded which). It is not recorded whose cells these are; they may come from a transplant donor.

CDR3 reads: CASTRTGNNNQPQHF. The DNA sequence reads TGTGCCAGCACCCGGACAGGGAACAACAATCAGCCCCAGCATTTT. The sequence is built from TRBV7-2 and TRBJ1-5; 8 bases in the junction line up with TRBD1. V has 7 bases trimmed and J has 3 bases trimmed; junction bases matching no gene number 8. Based on the germline V gene, the CDR1 and CDR2 sequences are SGHTA and FQGNSA. From cysteine to phenylalanine, the CDR3 is 15 amino acids long. Only the CDR3 DNA is retained, 45 bases long and in frame from the first base.